The T cell receptor beta chain described here comes from a study of read filtering for tumor transcriptome and immune sequencing. Across the whole study: Revised staging placed eight or nine patients in R-ISS I, 15 to 20 in II, over 5 in III. Whole-transcriptome libraries were prepared after DNase treatment.

This clonotype has only a few counts. Its specificity is not known. The V gene's germline CDR1 is SQVTM and CDR2 ANQGSEA. CDR3 size: 12 residues. Trimming cost V 5 bases and J 12 bases, with 17 bases left between them. Overall study findings and caveats: Single-read clonotypes: about 81.9% of IR-seq clonotypes (roughly 3.5% of reads), 60% to 75% of RNA-seq clonotypes (under 50% of reads). The sorted CD138-negative fraction was a mixed bone marrow immune population, not purified T cells.

Molecular barcoded adaptors covering alpha/delta and beta/gamma chains were used on 400 to 450 ng RNA. Using its own MiXCR run on the reads, TCRdb lists one record per CDR3 protein. This sample carries around 130,000 distinct CDR3 sequences, less than 15% of them seen once, and the ten largest clones take just under 8.5%. Sequencing input: a population of CD138-negative cells sorted from bone marrow. The V gene is TRBV29-1, the J gene TRBJ2-1; weak D call: TRBD2 (7 bases). The clonotype was recovered from a donor aged 40 or over with multiple myeloma. The CDR3 DNA sequence: TGCAGCGTTACCCGCAGGGGAGGGCTGCAGTTCTTC. It specifies CSVTRRGGLQFF.